These T cell receptor beta chains were read from a single sample in a study of graft-versus-host responses after intestinal transplantation. The assay was immunoSEQ multiplex PCR, and TCRdb's table has in-frame clones only and misses some. The profile shows more than 95,000 clones, about nine tenths of them singletons. No antigen has been assigned to these receptors. Source: unstimulated CD4+ T cells sorted from spleen or lymph node cells, taken before intestinal transplant. Receptors originate from a human donor who received an intestinal transplant. Both conserved end residues are part of each CDR3. The order of the fields is CDR3 protein, clone size, V gene, J gene. Clone size appears in some rows only: once, few, many, or a class for an expanded clone.

CDR3: CASSPGSGRGGEKLFF; size: NA; V: TRBV2; J: TRBJ1-4
CDR3: CASSPGGERNTEAFF; size: NA; V: TRBV7-9; J: TRBJ1-1
CDR3: CASSFRVNGYTF; size: NA; V: TRBV13; J: TRBJ1-2
CDR3: CASSERGETQYF; size: NA; V: TRBV10-1; J: TRBJ2-5
CDR3: CATSKDRGLYGYTF; size: NA; V: TRBV15; J: TRBJ1-2
CDR3: CSVARGGASYNEQFF; size: NA; V: TRBV29-1; J: TRBJ2-1
CDR3: CAISESQNNEQFF; size: NA; V: TRBV10-3; J: TRBJ2-1
CDR3: CASTSQPTGDGYTF; size: NA; V: TRBV5-1; J: TRBJ1-2
CDR3: CAWSGGPGYEQYF; size: NA; V: TRBV30; J: TRBJ2-7
CDR3: CASRALVIVDTQYF; size: once; V: TRBV2; J: TRBJ2-3
CDR3: CASSYGQGNLYEQYF; size: few; V: TRBV6-5; J: TRBJ2-7
CDR3: CASSTAGNSPLHF; size: NA; V: TRBV19; J: TRBJ1-6
CDR3: CASSSQGATEAFF; size: NA; V: TRBV7-6; J: TRBJ1-1
CDR3: CASSFASSYEQYF; size: NA; V: TRBV5-4; J: TRBJ2-7
CDR3: CASSQDTGAARPQHF; size: NA; V: TRBV4-1; J: TRBJ1-5
CDR3: CASSEIGTGPYEQYF; size: NA; V: TRBV25-1; J: TRBJ2-7
CDR3: CASSVRLAGVGNEQFF; size: NA; V: TRBV7-2; J: TRBJ2-1
CDR3: CASGRDRSLGGSYNEQFF; size: NA; V: TRBV5-1; J: TRBJ2-1
CDR3: CASSFNLQGNQPQHF; size: NA; V: TRBV27; J: TRBJ1-5
CDR3: CASSGGLARYNEQFF; size: NA; V: TRBV2; J: TRBJ2-1